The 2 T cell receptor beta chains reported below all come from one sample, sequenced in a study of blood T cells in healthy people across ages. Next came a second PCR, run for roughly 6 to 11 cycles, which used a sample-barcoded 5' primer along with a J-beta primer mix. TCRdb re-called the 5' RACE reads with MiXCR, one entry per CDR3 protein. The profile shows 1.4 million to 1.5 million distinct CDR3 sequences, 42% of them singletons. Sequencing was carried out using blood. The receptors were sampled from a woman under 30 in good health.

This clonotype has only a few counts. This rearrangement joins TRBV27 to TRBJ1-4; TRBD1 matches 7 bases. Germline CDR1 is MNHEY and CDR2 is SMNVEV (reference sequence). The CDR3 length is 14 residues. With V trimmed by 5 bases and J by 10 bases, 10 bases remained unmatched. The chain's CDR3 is CASSPLEGAGKLFF. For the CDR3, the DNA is TGTGCCAGCAGTCCTCTGGAGGGGGCGGGAAAACTGTTTTTT.

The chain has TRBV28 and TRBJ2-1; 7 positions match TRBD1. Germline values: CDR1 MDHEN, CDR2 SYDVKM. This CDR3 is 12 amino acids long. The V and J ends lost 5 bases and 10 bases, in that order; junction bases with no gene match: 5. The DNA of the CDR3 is TGTGCCAGCAGTCCCCAGGGGGAAGAGCAGTTCTTC. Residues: CASSPQGEEQFF.